One T cell receptor beta chain is described in this entry. This specimen comes from a study of Graves' ophthalmopathy and Graves' hyperthyroidism. The study amplified TCR beta CDR3 regions using RNA transcripts. First-round RT-PCR relied on HTBI primers, and a second-round multiplex PCR came next. TCRdb re-called the multiplex PCR reads through MiXCR, storing one row per CDR3 protein. The sample has hundreds of thousands of distinct CDR3 sequences, roughly 21% seen once. The PBMC fraction was derived from under 11 ml of fresh peripheral blood. Germline loops: CDR1 SQVTM, CDR2 ANQGSEA. This CDR3 region has 11 residues. V lost 7 bases, J lost 7 bases, and 13 bases lay in between.

The TCR was taken from a woman in her fifties or sixties with Graves' ophthalmopathy. The J gene is TRBJ1-1, the V gene TRBV29-1; D possibly corresponds to TRBD1 (5 bases). The sequencing input was peripheral blood. Here the CDR3 reads CSAERGLEAFF. CDR3 nucleotides: TGCAGCGCCGAGAGGGGCCTTGAAGCTTTCTTT.